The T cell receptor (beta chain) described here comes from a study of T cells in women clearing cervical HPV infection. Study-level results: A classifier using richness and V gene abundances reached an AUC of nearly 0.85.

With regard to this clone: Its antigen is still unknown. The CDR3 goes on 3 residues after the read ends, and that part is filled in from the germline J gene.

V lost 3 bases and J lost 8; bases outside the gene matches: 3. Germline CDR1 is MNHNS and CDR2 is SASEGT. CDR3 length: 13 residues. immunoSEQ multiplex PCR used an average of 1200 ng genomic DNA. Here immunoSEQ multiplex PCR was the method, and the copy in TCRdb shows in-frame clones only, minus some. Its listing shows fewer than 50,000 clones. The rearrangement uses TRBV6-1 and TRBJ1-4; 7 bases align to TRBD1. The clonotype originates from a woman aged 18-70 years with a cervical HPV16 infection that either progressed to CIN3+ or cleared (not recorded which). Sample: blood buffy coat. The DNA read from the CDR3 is TGTGCCAGCAGTGACAGGGGGTTAGAAAAA. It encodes CASSDRGLEK. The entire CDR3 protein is CASSDRGLEKLFF.